This TCR beta chain is drawn from a study of OX40 agonist ivuxolimab in advanced cancers. Across the study: From about 20 to 79 years was the age range, with a mean of around 54 years, and over 70% were male. Prior therapy, whether anti-PD-1, anti-PD-L1 or anti-CTLA-4, was allowed, and roughly 40% had some. Study-level findings and limits: With doses of 0.1 to 3.0 mg/kg, CD4+ and CD8+ blood T cells had undergone clonal expansion by week 6.

As regards this clone: Its matching antigen is unknown.

Produced via immunoSEQ multiplex PCR; TCRdb's table is partial and in-frame only. The sample gives approximately 97,000 clones, 86% of which show up once; more than 5% is in the top ten. V was shortened by 6 bases and J by 7 bases, with 10 bases between the two germline ends. Germline CDR1 is SGHDT and CDR2 is YYEEEE. CDR3 length equals 11 residues. The sequence came from an adult with an advanced solid tumor such as melanoma, head and neck, liver or kidney cancer. The sample consisted of CD4+ or CD8+ T cells sorted from blood, taken in a trial of the OX40 agonist ivuxolimab. The chain joins TRBV5-6 to TRBJ1-1; D is possibly TRBD1 (6 bases). In DNA form, the CDR3 reads TGTGCCAGCAACACAGGGAATGAAGCTTTCTTT. It specifies CASNTGNEAFF.